This T cell receptor (beta chain) was found in a study of T cell responses to AZD1222 COVID-19 vaccine. Findings and limits, study-wide: Seropositive status at baseline applied to only five or six AZD1222 recipients. Among spike-specific TCRs, nearly half reportedly target unmutated variant regions. Donors, mostly white British, included more females; clonal diversity was possibly underestimated. None of the repertoires were sampled until the peak T cell response had passed.

Assay used: immunoSEQ multiplex PCR; TCRdb lists only in-frame clones, some missing. The table shows 110,000 to 150,000 clones, with about nine tenths occurring only once. Points on this clone: What it recognizes is unknown.

V gave up 8 bases and J gave up 3 bases; unmatched junction bases: 7. This CDR3 is 15 amino acids long. Germline V lookup: CDR1 MDHEN, CDR2 SYDVKM. The source material was peripheral blood, sampled 28 days after the second AZD1222 dose. This TCR came from an adult who received the AZD1222 COVID-19 vaccine. V is TRBV28 and J is TRBJ2-2; 9 nucleotides line up with TRBD1. The CDR3 DNA reads TGTGCCAGCGGAAAAGGGGACAGGGACACCGGGGAGCTGTTTTTT. Its protein product is CASGKGDRDTGELFF.